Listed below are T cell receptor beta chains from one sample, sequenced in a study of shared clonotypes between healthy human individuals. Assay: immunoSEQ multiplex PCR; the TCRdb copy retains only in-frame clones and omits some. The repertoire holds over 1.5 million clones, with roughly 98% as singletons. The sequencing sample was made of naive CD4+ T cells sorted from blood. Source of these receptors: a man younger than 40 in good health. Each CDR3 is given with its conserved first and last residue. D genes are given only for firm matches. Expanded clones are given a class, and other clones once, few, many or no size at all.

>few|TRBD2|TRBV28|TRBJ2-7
CASTTHPGLAGEQYF
TGTGCCAGCACCACCCATCCCGGACTAGCGGGAGAGCAGTACTTC
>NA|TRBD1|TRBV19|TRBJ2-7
CASSVDRETYEQYF
TGTGCCAGTAGTGTCGACAGGGAAACCTACGAGCAGTACTTC
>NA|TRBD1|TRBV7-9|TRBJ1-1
CASSSGQGWNTEAFF
TGTGCCAGCAGCTCCGGACAGGGTTGGAACACTGAAGCTTTCTTT
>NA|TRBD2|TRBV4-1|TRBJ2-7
CASSSVGEGSTYEQYF
TGCGCCAGCAGTTCAGTGGGGGAGGGATCTACCTACGAGCAGTACTTC
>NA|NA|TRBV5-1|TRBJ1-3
CASSHLGGISGNTIYF
TGCGCCAGCAGCCACCTCGGGGGGATCTCTGGAAACACCATATATTTT
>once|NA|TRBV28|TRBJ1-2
CASSYQGFDGYTF
TGTGCCAGCAGTTACCAGGGTTTTGATGGCTACACCTTC
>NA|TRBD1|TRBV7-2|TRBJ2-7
CASSLKARQGAREQYF
TGTGCCAGCAGCTTAAAGGCTAGGCAGGGGGCGCGGGAGCAGTACTTC
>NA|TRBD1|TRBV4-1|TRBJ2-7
CASSQRPGQGRSYEQYF
TGCGCCAGCAGCCAACGCCCGGGACAGGGTCGCTCCTACGAGCAGTACTTC
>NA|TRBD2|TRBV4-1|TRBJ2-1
CASSKLAGGPSEQFF
TGCGCCAGCAGCAAGCTAGCGGGAGGGCCTAGTGAGCAGTTCTTC
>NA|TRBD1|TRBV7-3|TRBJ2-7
CASSFAGTGLYEQYF
TGTGCCAGCAGCTTCGCCGGGACAGGACTCTACGAGCAGTACTTC
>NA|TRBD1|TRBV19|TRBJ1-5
CASSIWTGVMGEPQHF
TGTGCCAGTAGTATCTGGACAGGGGTTATGGGTGAGCCCCAGCATTTT
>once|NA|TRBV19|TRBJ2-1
CASSPQHTSYNEQFF
TGTGCCAGTAGTCCACAGCATACCTCCTACAATGAGCAGTTCTTC
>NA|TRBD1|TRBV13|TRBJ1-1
CASRLTGGATEAFF
TGTGCCAGCAGGTTGACAGGGGGGGCCACTGAAGCTTTCTTT
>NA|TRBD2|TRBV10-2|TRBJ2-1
CASETSGMNEQFF
TGCGCCAGCGAGACTAGCGGTATGAATGAGCAGTTCTTC
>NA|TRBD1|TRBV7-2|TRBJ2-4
CASSLTQGALGF
TGTGCCAGCAGTTTAACACAGGGGGCCCTTGGGTTC
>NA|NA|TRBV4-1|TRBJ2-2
CASSQDPGVGGELFF
TGCGCCAGCAGCCAAGATCCAGGGGTGGGTGGGGAGCTGTTTTTT
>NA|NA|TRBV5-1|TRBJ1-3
CASSLGHSGNTIYF
TGCGCCAGCAGCTTGGGACACTCTGGAAACACCATATATTTT
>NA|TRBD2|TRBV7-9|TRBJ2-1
CASSELAHFRSEQFF
TGTGCCAGCAGCGAACTAGCGCATTTTCGGAGTGAGCAGTTCTTC